This is a list of T cell receptor beta chains from one sample in a study of shared clonotypes between healthy human individuals. Profiling relied on immunoSEQ multiplex PCR, and the TCRdb table lists in-frame clones only, not all of them. The sample has over 800,000 clones, about 91% seen once. Sequences were obtained from naive CD8+ T cells sorted from blood. Receptors were obtained from a man aged 25-45 years in good health. Each CDR3 is given with its conserved first and last residue. A D gene is named only where the DNA matches it firmly.

D gene: .; V gene: TRBV2; J gene: TRBJ2-1; CDR3 protein: CASSEARMAGVNEQFF
D gene: .; V gene: TRBV19; J gene: TRBJ1-1; CDR3 protein: CASSGAITDTEAFF
D gene: .; V gene: TRBV7-6; J gene: TRBJ2-2; CDR3 protein: CASSFSRTAPPLGELFF
D gene: TRBD1; V gene: TRBV28; J gene: TRBJ2-1; CDR3 protein: CASSPRTGDYEQFF
D gene: .; V gene: TRBV9; J gene: TRBJ2-1; CDR3 protein: CASRGGVGNNEQFF
D gene: .; V gene: TRBV30; J gene: TRBJ2-7; CDR3 protein: CAWSNPRPGYEQYF
D gene: TRBD2; V gene: TRBV4-1; J gene: TRBJ2-1; CDR3 protein: CASSQVQLAGVFNEQFF
D gene: .; V gene: TRBV7-9; J gene: TRBJ2-4; CDR3 protein: CASSSEGIAKNIQYF
D gene: .; V gene: TRBV6-4; J gene: TRBJ2-7; CDR3 protein: CASSDGSGGEYEQYF
D gene: TRBD1; V gene: TRBV5-5; J gene: TRBJ2-1; CDR3 protein: CASSTDRATYNEQFF
D gene: TRBD1; V gene: TRBV28; J gene: TRBJ2-1; CDR3 protein: CASRVDGGTGNNEQFF
D gene: .; V gene: TRBV2; J gene: TRBJ2-3; CDR3 protein: CASSEEFRDDTQYF
D gene: .; V gene: TRBV29-1; J gene: TRBJ2-7; CDR3 protein: CSVGGVYEQYF
D gene: TRBD1; V gene: TRBV29-1; J gene: TRBJ1-1; CDR3 protein: CSVRFRGRDRNTEAFF
D gene: TRBD2; V gene: TRBV7-2; J gene: TRBJ2-1; CDR3 protein: CASSLASGRGDEQFF
D gene: .; V gene: TRBV7-2; J gene: TRBJ2-5; CDR3 protein: CASSLVFRTTQETQYF
D gene: .; V gene: TRBV7-3; J gene: TRBJ2-3; CDR3 protein: CASSFSDTDTDTQYF
D gene: .; V gene: TRBV7-9; J gene: TRBJ2-1; CDR3 protein: CASSFPPGGGDEQFF
D gene: TRBD1; V gene: TRBV6-1; J gene: TRBJ2-1; CDR3 protein: CASPMPGQAYNEQFF
D gene: .; V gene: TRBV5-4; J gene: TRBJ2-7; CDR3 protein: CASTLWGSGYEQYF
D gene: .; V gene: TRBV19; J gene: TRBJ2-1; CDR3 protein: CASTNWAEGLDEQFF
D gene: TRBD2; V gene: TRBV27; J gene: TRBJ2-1; CDR3 protein: CASSLGTSGRDEQFF